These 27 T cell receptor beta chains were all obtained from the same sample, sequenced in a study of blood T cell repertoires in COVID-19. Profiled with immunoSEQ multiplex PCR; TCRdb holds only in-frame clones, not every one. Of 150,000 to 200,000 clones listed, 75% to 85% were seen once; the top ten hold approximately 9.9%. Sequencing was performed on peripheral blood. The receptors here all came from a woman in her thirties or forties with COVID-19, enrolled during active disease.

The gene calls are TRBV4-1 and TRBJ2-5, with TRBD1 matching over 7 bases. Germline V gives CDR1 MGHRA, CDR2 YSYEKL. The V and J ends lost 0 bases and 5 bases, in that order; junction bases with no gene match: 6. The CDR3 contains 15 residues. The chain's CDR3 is CASSQERGQGETQYF. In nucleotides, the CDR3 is TGCGCCAGCAGCCAAGAGAGGGGGCAGGGGGAGACCCAGTACTTC.

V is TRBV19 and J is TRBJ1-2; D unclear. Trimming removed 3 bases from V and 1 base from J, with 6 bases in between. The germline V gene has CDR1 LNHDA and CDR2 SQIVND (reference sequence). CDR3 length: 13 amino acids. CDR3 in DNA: TGTGCCAGTAGTATGAACAGTAACTATGGCTACACCTTC. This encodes CASSMNSNYGYTF.

This chain's CDR3 is CASSAPPAGTYNEQFF. CDR3 DNA: TGTGCCAGCAGCGCACCCCCAGCGGGAACCTACAATGAGCAGTTCTTC. This chain links TRBV5-4 with TRBJ2-1, with 7 bases aligning to TRBD2. V trimming: 4 bases; J trimming: 2 bases; junction bases outside the gene matches: 9. This CDR3 has 16 amino acids. In germline, CDR1 is SGHNT, CDR2 YYREEE (reference sequence).

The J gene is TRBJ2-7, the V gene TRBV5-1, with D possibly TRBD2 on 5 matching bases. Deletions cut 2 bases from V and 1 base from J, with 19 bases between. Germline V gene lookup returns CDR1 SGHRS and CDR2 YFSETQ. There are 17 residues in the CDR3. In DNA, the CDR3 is TGCGCCAGCAGCTTAATGTTCGGGATGGGAGTTTCCTACGAGCAGTACTTC. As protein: CASSLMFGMGVSYEQYF.

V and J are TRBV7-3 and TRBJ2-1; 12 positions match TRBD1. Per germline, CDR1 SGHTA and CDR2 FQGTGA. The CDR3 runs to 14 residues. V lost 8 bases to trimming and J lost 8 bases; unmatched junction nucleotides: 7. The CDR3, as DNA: TGTGCCAGCGGGGACAGGGGGCCCTGGGATGAGCAGTTCTTC. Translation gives CASGDRGPWDEQFF.

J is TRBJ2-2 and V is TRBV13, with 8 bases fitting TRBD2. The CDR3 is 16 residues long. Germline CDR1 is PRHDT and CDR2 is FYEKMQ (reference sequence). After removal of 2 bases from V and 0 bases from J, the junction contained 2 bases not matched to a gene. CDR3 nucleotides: TGTGCCAGCAGCTTATCTAGCGGGCCGAACACCGGGGAGCTGTTTTTT. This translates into CASSLSSGPNTGELFF.

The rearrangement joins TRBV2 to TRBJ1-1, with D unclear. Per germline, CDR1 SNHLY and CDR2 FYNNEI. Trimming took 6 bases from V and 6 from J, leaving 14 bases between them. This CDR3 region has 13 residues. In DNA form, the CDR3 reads TGTGCCAGCAGCCTTGTCGTGGCGGCTGAAGCTTTCTTT. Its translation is CASSLVVAAEAFF.

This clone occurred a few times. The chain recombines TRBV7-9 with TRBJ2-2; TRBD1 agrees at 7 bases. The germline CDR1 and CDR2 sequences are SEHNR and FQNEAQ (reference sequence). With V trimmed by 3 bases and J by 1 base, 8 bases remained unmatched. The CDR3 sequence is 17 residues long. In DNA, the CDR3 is TGTGCCAGCAGCTTCGCACCGGGACAGAAGAACACCGGGGAGCTGTTTTTT. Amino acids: CASSFAPGQKNTGELFF.

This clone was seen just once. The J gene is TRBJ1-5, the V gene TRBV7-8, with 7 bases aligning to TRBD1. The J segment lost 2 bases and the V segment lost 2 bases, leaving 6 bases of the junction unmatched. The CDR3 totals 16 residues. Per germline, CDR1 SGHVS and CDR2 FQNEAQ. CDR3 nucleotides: TGTGCCAGCAGCTTAAGACAGGGAGGTGGCAATCAGCCCCAGCATTTT. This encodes CASSLRQGGGNQPQHF. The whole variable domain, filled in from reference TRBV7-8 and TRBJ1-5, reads GAGVSQSPRYKVAKRGQDVALRCDPISGHVSLFWYQQALGQGPEFLTYFQNEAQLDKSGLPSDRFFAERPEGSVSTLKIQRTQQEDSAVYLCASSLRQGGGNQPQHFGDGTRLSIL.

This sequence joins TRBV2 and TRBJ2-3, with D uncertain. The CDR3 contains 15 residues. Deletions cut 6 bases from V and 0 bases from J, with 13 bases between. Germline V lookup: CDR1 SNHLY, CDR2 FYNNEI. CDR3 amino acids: CASREDFRSTDTQYF. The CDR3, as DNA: TGTGCCAGCAGAGAGGATTTTCGTAGCACAGATACGCAGTATTTT.

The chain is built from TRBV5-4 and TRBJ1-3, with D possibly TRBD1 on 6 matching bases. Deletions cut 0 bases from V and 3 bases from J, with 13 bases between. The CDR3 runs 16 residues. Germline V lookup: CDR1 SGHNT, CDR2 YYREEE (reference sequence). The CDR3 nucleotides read TGTGCCAGCAGCTTGGGACCAGGGGCTAATGGAAACACCATATATTTT. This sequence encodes CASSLGPGANGNTIYF.

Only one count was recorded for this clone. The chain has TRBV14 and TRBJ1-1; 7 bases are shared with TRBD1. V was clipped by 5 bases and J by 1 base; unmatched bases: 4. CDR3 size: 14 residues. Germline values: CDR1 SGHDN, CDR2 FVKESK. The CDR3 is CASSTDRTNTEAFF. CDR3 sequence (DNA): TGTGCCAGCAGCACGGACAGGACGAACACTGAAGCTTTCTTT. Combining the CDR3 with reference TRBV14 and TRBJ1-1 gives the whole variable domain EAGVTQFPSHSVIEKGQTVTLRCDPISGHDNLYWYRRVMGKEIKFLLHFVKESKQDESGMPNNRFLAERTGGTYSTLKVQPAELEDSGVYFCASSTDRTNTEAFFGQGTRLTVV.

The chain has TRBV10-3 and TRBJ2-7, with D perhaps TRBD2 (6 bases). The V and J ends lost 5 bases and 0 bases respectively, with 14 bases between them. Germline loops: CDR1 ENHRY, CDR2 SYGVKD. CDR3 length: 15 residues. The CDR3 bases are TGTGCCATCAGTAGGGACTCCCACTACTCCTACGAGCAGTACTTC. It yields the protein CAISRDSHYSYEQYF.

CDR3 amino acids: CASSIGTVGNQPQHF. The CDR3 region has the DNA TGTGCCAGCAGCATCGGGACAGTGGGGAATCAGCCCCAGCATTTT. This chain links TRBV7-9 with TRBJ1-5, with TRBD1 identical over 7 bases. Germline CDR1 SEHNR, CDR2 FQNEAQ (reference sequence). J lost 4 bases, V lost 5 bases, and 8 bases had no gene match. There are 15 residues in the CDR3. Variable domain in full (rest from reference TRBV7-9 and TRBJ1-5): DTGVSQNPRHKITKRGQNVTFRCDPISEHNRLYWYRQTLGQGPEFLTYFQNEAQLEKSRLLSDRFSAERPKGSFSTLEIQRTEQGDSAMYLCASSIGTVGNQPQHFGDGTRLSIL.

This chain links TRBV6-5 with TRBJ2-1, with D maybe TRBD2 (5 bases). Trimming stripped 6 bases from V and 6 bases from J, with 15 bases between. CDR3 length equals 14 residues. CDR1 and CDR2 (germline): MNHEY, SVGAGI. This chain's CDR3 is CASSQTEGFNEQFF. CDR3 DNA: TGTGCCAGCAGCCAAACCGAGGGCTTCAATGAGCAGTTCTTC.

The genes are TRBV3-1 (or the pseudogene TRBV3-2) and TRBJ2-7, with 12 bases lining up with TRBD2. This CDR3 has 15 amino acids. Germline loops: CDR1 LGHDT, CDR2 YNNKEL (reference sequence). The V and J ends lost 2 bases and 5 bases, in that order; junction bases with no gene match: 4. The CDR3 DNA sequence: TGTGCCAGCAGCCAAACTAGCGGGAGGCTCAACGAGCAGTACTTC. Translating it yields CASSQTSGRLNEQYF.

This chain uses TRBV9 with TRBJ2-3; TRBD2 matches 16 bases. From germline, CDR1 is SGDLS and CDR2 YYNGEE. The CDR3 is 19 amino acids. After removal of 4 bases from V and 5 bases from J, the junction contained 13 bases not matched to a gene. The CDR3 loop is CASSSYGGTSGGAGDTQYF. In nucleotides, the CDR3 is TGTGCCAGCAGCTCATACGGCGGGACTAGCGGGGGGGCCGGAGATACGCAGTATTTT.

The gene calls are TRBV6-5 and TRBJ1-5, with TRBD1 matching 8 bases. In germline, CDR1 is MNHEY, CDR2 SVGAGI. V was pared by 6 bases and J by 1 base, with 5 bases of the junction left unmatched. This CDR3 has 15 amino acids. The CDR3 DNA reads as TGTGCCAGCAGACTCAGGGGGCTAAGCAATCAGCCCCAGCATTTT. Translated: CASRLRGLSNQPQHF.

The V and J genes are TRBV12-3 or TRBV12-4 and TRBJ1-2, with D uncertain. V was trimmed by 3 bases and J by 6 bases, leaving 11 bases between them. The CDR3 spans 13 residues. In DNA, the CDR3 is TGTGCCAGCAGTTTGGGCTTGCCGGATGGCTACACCTTC. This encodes CASSLGLPDGYTF.

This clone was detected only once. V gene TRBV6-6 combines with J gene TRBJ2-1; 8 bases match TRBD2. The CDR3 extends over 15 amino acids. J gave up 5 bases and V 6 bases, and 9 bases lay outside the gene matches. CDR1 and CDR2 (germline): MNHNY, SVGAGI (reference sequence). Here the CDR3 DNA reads TGTGCCAGCAGCAGGGGACTAGAAAGTAACAATGAGCAGTTCTTC. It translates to CASSRGLESNNEQFF.

The CDR3: CASSQSSEKLFF. The DNA for the CDR3 is TGTGCCAGCAGCCAATCTAGTGAAAAACTGTTTTTT. The rearrangement links TRBV7-9 to TRBJ1-4; no firm D call. This CDR3 has 12 amino acids. The V and J ends lost 5 bases and 7 bases respectively, with 8 bases between them. CDR1 and CDR2 (germline): SEHNR, FQNEAQ (reference sequence). The variable domain in full, completed from reference TRBV7-9 and TRBJ1-4, reads DTGVSQNPRHKITKRGQNVTFRCDPISEHNRLYWYRQTLGQGPEFLTYFQNEAQLEKSRLLSDRFSAERPKGSFSTLEIQRTEQGDSAMYLCASSQSSEKLFFGSGTQLSVL.

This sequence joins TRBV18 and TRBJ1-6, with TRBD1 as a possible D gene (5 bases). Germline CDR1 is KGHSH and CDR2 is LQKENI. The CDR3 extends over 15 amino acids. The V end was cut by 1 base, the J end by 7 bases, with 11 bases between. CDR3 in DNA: TGTGCCAGCTCACCACAGGGGATGCGCAATTCACCCCTCCACTTT. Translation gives CASSPQGMRNSPLHF.

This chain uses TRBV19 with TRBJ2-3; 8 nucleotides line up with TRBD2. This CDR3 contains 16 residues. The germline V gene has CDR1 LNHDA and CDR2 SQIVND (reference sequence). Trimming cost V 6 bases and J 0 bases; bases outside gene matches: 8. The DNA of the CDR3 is TGTGCCAGTAGCCTCCTAGCGGGTGGGAGCACAGATACGCAGTATTTT. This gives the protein CASSLLAGGSTDTQYF.

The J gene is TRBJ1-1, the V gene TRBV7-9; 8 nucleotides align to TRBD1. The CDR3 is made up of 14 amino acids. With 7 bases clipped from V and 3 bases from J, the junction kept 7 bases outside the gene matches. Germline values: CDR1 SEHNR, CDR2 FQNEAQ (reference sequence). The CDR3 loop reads CASTLQQGDTEAFF. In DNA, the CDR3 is TGTGCCAGCACCCTGCAACAGGGGGACACTGAAGCTTTCTTT.

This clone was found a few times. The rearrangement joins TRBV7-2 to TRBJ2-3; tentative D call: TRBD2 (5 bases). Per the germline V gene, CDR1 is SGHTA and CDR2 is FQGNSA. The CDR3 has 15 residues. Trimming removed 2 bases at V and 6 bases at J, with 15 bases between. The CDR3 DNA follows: TGTGCCAGCAGCTTAAACGGGGTACAAGGGGATACGCAGTATTTT. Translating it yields CASSLNGVQGDTQYF. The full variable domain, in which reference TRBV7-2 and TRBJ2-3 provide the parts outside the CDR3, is GAGVSQSPSNKVTEKGKDVELRCDPISGHTALYWYRQSLGQGLEFLIYFQGNSAPDKSGLPSDRFSAERTGGSVSTLTIQRTQQEDSAVYLCASSLNGVQGDTQYFGPGTRLTVL.

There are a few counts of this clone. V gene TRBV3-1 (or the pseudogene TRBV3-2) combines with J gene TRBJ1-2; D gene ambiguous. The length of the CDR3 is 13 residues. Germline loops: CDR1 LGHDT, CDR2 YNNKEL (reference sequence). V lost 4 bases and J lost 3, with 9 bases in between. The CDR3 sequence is CASSRHGDYGYTF. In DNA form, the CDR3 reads TGTGCCAGCAGCCGCCACGGAGACTATGGCTACACCTTC.

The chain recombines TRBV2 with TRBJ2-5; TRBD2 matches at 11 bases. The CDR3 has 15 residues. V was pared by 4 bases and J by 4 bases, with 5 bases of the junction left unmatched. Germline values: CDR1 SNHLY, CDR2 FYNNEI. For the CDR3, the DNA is TGTGCCAGCAGTGTGACTAGCGGGAAGGGAGAGACCCAGTACTTC. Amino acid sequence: CASSVTSGKGETQYF.